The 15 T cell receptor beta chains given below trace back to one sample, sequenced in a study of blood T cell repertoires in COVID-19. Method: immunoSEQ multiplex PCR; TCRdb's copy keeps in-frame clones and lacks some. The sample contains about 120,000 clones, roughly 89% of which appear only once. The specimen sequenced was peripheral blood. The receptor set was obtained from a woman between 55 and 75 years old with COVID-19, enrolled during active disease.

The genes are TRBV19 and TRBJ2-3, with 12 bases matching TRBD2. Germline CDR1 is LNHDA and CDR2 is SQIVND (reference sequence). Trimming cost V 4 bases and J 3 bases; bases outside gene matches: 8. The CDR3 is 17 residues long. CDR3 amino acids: CASSRASGGAGTDTQYF. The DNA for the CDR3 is TGTGCCAGTAGTAGGGCTAGCGGGGGGGCCGGAACAGATACGCAGTATTTT. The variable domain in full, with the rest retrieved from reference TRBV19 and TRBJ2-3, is DGGITQSPKYLFRKEGQNVTLSCEQNLNHDAMYWYRQDPGQGLRLIYYSQIVNDFQKGDIAEGYSVSREKKESFPLTVTSAQKNPTAFYLCASSRASGGAGTDTQYFGPGTRLTVL.

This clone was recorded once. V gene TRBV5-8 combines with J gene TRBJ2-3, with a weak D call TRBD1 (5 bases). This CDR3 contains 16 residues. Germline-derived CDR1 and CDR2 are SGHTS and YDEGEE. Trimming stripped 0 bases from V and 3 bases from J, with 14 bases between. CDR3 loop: CASSLGYQGRTDTQYF. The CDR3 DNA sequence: TGTGCCAGCAGCTTGGGTTACCAGGGTAGGACAGATACGCAGTATTTT.

The CDR3 here is CASNPGQGFTDTQYF. For the CDR3, the DNA is TGTGCCAGTAACCCGGGACAGGGATTCACAGATACGCAGTATTTT. V usage is TRBV19 and J usage is TRBJ2-3; 9 bases align to TRBD1. J was trimmed by 2 bases and V by 7 bases; bases with no gene match: 7. Germline loops: CDR1 LNHDA, CDR2 SQIVND (reference sequence). The CDR3 is 15 residues long. Full variable domain (rest looked up from reference TRBV19 and TRBJ2-3): DGGITQSPKYLFRKEGQNVTLSCEQNLNHDAMYWYRQDPGQGLRLIYYSQIVNDFQKGDIAEGYSVSREKKESFPLTVTSAQKNPTAFYLCASNPGQGFTDTQYFGPGTRLTVL.

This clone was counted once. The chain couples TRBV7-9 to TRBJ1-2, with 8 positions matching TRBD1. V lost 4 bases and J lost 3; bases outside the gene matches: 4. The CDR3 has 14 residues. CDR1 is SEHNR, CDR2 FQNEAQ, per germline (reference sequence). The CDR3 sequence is CASSSTGGDYGYTF. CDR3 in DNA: TGTGCCAGCAGCTCCACAGGGGGTGACTATGGCTACACCTTC.

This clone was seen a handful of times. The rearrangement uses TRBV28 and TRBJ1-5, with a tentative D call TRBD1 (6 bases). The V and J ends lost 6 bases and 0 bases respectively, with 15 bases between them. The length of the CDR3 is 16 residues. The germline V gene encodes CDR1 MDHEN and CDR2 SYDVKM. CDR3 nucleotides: TGTGCCAGCAGCCCGGGGGGCCGGGATAGCAATCAGCCCCAGCATTTT. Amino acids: CASSPGGRDSNQPQHF.

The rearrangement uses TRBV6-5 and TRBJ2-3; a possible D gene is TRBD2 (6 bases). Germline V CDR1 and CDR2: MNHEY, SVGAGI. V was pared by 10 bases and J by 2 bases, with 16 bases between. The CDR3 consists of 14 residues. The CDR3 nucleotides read TGTGCCACCCAAGGGGCGGGGAACACAGATACGCAGTATTTT. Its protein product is CATQGAGNTDTQYF.

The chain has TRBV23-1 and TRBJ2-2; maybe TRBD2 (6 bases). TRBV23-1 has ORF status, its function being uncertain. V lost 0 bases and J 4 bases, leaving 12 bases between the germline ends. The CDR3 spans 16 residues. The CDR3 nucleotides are TGCGCCAGCAGTCAATCTTGCGGGGCCGGCACCGGGGAGCTGTTTTTT. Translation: CASSQSCGAGTGELFF.

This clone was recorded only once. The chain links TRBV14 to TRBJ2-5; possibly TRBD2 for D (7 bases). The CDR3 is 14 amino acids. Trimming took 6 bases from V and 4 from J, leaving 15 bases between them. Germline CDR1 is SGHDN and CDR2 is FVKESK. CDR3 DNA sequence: TGTGCCAGCAGTCAGCCGGGGGGCTTAGAGACCCAGTACTTC. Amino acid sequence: CASSQPGGLETQYF. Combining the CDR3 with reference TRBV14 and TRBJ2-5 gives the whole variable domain EAGVTQFPSHSVIEKGQTVTLRCDPISGHDNLYWYRRVMGKEIKFLLHFVKESKQDESGMPNNRFLAERTGGTYSTLKVQPAELEDSGVYFCASSQPGGLETQYFGPGTRLLVL.

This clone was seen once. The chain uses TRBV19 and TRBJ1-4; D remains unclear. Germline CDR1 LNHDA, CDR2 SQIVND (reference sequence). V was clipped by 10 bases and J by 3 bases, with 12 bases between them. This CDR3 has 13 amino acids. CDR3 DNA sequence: TGTGCCACCAGCGGGGAGGCTAATGAAAAACTGTTTTTT. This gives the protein CATSGEANEKLFF.

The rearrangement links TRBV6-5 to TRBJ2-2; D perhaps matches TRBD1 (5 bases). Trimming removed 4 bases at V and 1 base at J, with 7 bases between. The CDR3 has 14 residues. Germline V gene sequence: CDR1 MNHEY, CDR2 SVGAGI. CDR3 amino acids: CASSSQGNTGELFF. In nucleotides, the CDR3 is TGTGCCAGCAGTTCTCAGGGGAACACCGGGGAGCTGTTTTTT.

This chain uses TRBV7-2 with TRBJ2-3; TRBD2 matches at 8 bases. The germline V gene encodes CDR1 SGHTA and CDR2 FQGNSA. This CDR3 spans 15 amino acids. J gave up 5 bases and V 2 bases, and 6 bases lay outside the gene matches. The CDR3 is CASSLSVAGIDTQYF. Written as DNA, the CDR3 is TGTGCCAGCAGCTTAAGTGTAGCGGGGATAGATACGCAGTATTTT.

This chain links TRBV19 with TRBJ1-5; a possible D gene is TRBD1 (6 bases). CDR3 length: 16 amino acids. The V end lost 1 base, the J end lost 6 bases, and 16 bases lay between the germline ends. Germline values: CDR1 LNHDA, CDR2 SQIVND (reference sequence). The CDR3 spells CASSIVLGGAGQPQHF. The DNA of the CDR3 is TGTGCCAGTAGTATAGTTCTAGGGGGGGCAGGTCAGCCCCAGCATTTT.

CDR3 nucleotide sequence: TGTGCCATCAAGTACCAGGAGAACACCGGGGAGCTGTTTTTT. Translation: CAIKYQENTGELFF. The chain carries TRBV10-3 and TRBJ2-2; D is uncertain. Germline V gene data show CDR1 as ENHRY and CDR2 as SYGVKD. V shed 7 bases and J shed 1 base, with 10 bases lying between them. This CDR3 is 14 amino acids long.

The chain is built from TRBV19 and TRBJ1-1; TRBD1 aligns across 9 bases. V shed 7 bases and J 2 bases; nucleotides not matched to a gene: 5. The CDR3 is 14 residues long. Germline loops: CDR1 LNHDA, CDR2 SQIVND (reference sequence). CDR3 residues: CASKGTGSNTEAFF. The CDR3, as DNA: TGTGCCAGTAAGGGGACAGGGTCCAACACTGAAGCTTTCTTT.

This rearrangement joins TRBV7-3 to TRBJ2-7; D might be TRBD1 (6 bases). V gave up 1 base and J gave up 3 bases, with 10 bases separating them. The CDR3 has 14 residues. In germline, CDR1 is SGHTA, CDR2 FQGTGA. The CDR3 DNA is TGTGCCAGCAGCTTAATGGCAGGGGACTACGAGCAGTACTTC. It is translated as CASSLMAGDYEQYF. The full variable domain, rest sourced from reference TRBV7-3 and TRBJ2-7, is GAGVSQTPSNKVTEKGKYVELRCDPISGHTALYWYRQSLGQGPEFLIYFQGTGAADDSGLPNDRFFAVRPEGSVSTLKIQRTERGDSAVYLCASSLMAGDYEQYFGPGTRLTVT.